The present T cell receptor (beta chain) was sequenced within a study of regulatory T cells in long-lasting Graves disease. General study points: Between persistent patients, more than 2,500 public clonotypes were shared, exceeding the approximately 900 shared between new patients. Accuracy might have suffered from few samples.

In the case of this clonotype: Its specificity is unknown.

This sample's time point: persistent/refractory GD, antithyroid drugs over 5 years with positive TRAb. The TCR library was made from RNA that had been extracted from PBMCs in TRIzol. A roughly 9-milliliter sample of peripheral blood was drawn into EDTA tubes. TCR beta libraries were built with iRepertoire HTBI primers and Arm-PCR of CDR3 regions. MiXCR, run by TCRdb on the multiplex PCR reads, gives a single entry per CDR3 protein. Of about 460,000 distinct CDR3 sequences in the sample, less than 25% were seen once. The sample consisted of peripheral blood mononuclear cells (PBMCs), taken when the disease was refractory, from a patient treated with antithyroid drugs. This sequence originates from a female donor with Graves disease.

The CDR3 loop is CASSLDGTFETQYF. The CDR3 coding sequence is TGTGCCAGCAGCTTGGACGGGACCTTTGAGACCCAGTACTTC. V is TRBV5-6 and J is TRBJ2-5; D possibly uses TRBD1 or TRBD2 (5 bases each). Trimming removed 0 bases from V and 5 bases from J, with 11 bases in between. Germline CDR1 is SGHDT and CDR2 is YYEEEE. This CDR3 has 14 amino acids.